This T cell receptor (beta chain) was documented in a study of PD-1 blockade in classical Hodgkin lymphoma. The study's findings and limits: CD4+ TCR diversity, unlike CD8+, rose significantly by C4D1.

Measured with immunoSEQ multiplex PCR; TCRdb has only the in-frame clones, and not every one. Found here are approximately 45,000 clones, 66% of them singletons; the top ten hold approximately 3%. Time point meaning: cycle 4 day 1 (C4D1), after less than seven weeks of nivolumab. Each and every patient relapsed after autologous stem cell transplantation, and patients got differing brentuximab vedotin exposure. CDR3 size: 10 residues. V dropped 6 bases and J dropped 7 bases, with 5 bases sitting between them. The germline CDR1 and CDR2 sequences are MNHEY and SVGAGI. This clone was counted between two and nine times. The antigen is not known.

This chain joins TRBV6-5 and TRBJ2-3; D gene unclear. Sequencing was performed on peripheral blood mononuclear cells (PBMCs), taken before the fourth cycle of nivolumab. This TCR was recovered from a human donor with classical Hodgkin lymphoma. CDR3 in DNA: TGTGCCAGCAGGGGGAATACGCAGTATTTT. It yields the protein CASRGNTQYF.